The 18 T cell receptor beta chains reported below all come from one sample, sequenced in a study of T cells expressing NK-cell markers. TCRdb re-called the 5' RACE reads; one entry per CDR3 protein, DNA not given. The sample data list 1,000 to 1,500 distinct CDR3 sequences. Sample: blood T cells: a sorted CD56 or NKG2C T cell subset, CD4+ or CD8+ T cells, or bulk PBMC T cells (not recorded which). The receptor source for this set is a woman aged 18-35 years in good health.

According to its frequency, this clonotype is medium-sized. The genes are TRBV5-1 and TRBJ1-1. The CDR3 totals 14 residues. Germline loops: CDR1 SGHRS, CDR2 YFSETQ. The CDR3 loop reads CASSFSAWNTEAFF.

In terms of frequency, this clonotype is medium-sized. This chain uses TRBV6-2 or TRBV6-3 with TRBJ2-1. Germline CDR1 MNHEY, CDR2 SVGEGT. The CDR3 loop spans 15 amino acids. CDR3: CASSYSKLVYNEQFF.

Judged by frequency, this clonotype is medium-sized (0.01 to 0.1%). This chain connects TRBV2 to TRBJ2-7. CDR1 SNHLY and CDR2 FYNNEI come from the germline V gene. The CDR3 sequence is 17 residues long. The CDR3 reads CASSEALPDRRTYEQYF.

The genes are TRBV29-1 and TRBJ2-1; TCRdb proposes TRBD2, but this gene call is untestable without DNA. Germline assignment: CDR1 SQVTM and CDR2 ANQGSEA. This CDR3 contains 14 residues. The CDR3 sequence is CSIRSGRAANEQFF.

This clonotype ranks as medium-sized in terms of frequency. The CDR3 protein is CASSKGLAAYEQYF. The chain carries TRBV19 and TRBJ2-7; without DNA, the TCRdb call of TRBD2 cannot be checked. Germline V gene sequence: CDR1 LNHDA, CDR2 SQIVND (reference sequence). This CDR3 comprises 14 residues. Full variable domain (missing parts from reference TRBV19 and TRBJ2-7): DGGITQSPKYLFRKEGQNVTLSCEQNLNHDAMYWYRQDPGQGLRLIYYSQIVNDFQKGDIAEGYSVSREKKESFPLTVTSAQKNPTAFYLCASSKGLAAYEQYFGPGTRLTVT.

This clonotype registers medium-sized by frequency. The chain is built from TRBV7-9 and TRBJ2-7; TCRdb proposes TRBD1, but this gene call is untestable without DNA. Germline V gene data show CDR1 as SEHNR and CDR2 as FQNEAQ (reference sequence). There are 14 residues in the CDR3. CDR3 sequence: CASSGQASSYEQYF.

The V gene is TRBV10-2, the J gene TRBJ2-5; TCRdb returns TRBD2, unconfirmable since there is no DNA. There are 14 residues in the CDR3. Germline CDR1 and CDR2: WSHSY and SAAADI. The CDR3 loop reads CASYPQGLGETQYF.

This clonotype is classed as medium-sized (0.01 to 0.1%) by frequency. The genes are TRBV9 and TRBJ1-1; with no DNA, the TCRdb D assignment of TRBD1 cannot be verified. CDR3 length equals 14 residues. Germline CDR1 and CDR2: SGDLS and YYNGEE. The CDR3 region is CASSGDGINTEAFF.

The chain joins TRBV20-1 to TRBJ2-1; absent DNA, TCRdb's TRBD2 call cannot be checked. Germline lookup yields CDR1 DFQATT and CDR2 SNEGSKA (reference sequence). This CDR3 contains 13 residues. The CDR3 sequence is CSRLGLEGNEQFF.

Considering frequency, this clonotype is medium-sized. This chain links TRBV6-2 or TRBV6-3 with TRBJ2-1. In germline, CDR1 is MNHEY, CDR2 SVGEGT. The CDR3 sequence is 15 residues long. CDR3 amino acids: CASSYLAGYNNEQFF.

This clonotype is classed as medium-sized by frequency. The rearrangement uses TRBV5-1 and TRBJ1-2; as DNA is missing, the TRBD1 call by TCRdb cannot be tested. CDR1 and CDR2 from the germline V gene are SGHRS and YFSETQ. The CDR3 has 13 amino acids. The CDR3 reads CASSLHRPYGYTF.

Measured by frequency, this clonotype is medium-sized. J is TRBJ2-1 and V is TRBV7-7; TCRdb's assignment of TRBD2 cannot be checked, as there is no DNA. Germline V gene sequence: CDR1 SSHAT, CDR2 FNYEAQ (reference sequence). There are 16 residues in the CDR3. CDR3 region: CASSLGSGGTYNEQFF.

This clonotype is called medium-sized (0.01 to 0.1%) based on its frequency. The chain couples TRBV9 to TRBJ1-2; TCRdb designates TRBD1, a call that cannot be tested without DNA. The CDR3 extends over 14 amino acids. Germline CDR1 is SGDLS and CDR2 is YYNGEE. The chain's CDR3 is CASSAPEMYYGYTF.

This clonotype registers medium-sized by frequency. The V call is TRBV12-3 or TRBV12-4, the J call TRBJ2-1. CDR3 size: 15 residues. The chain's CDR3 is CASSLEVAWSNEQFF.

This clonotype counts as medium-sized by frequency. The rearrangement joins TRBV14 to TRBJ2-4; no DNA is available, so the TRBD1 call from TCRdb remains unchecked. CDR3 length: 13 residues. The germline V gene encodes CDR1 SGHDN and CDR2 FVKESK. CDR3 loop: CASSPLQVNIQYF. Drawing the rest from reference TRBV14 and TRBJ2-4, the complete variable domain is EAGVTQFPSHSVIEKGQTVTLRCDPISGHDNLYWYRRVMGKEIKFLLHFVKESKQDESGMPNNRFLAERTGGTYSTLKVQPAELEDSGVYFCASSPLQVNIQYFGAGTRLSVL.

Frequency places this clonotype as hyperexpanded. The CDR3 loop is CASSAGGLRTEAFF. The gene calls are TRBV9 and TRBJ1-1. CDR3 length: 14 residues. Germline V CDR1 and CDR2: SGDLS, YYNGEE.

This clonotype shows up as medium-sized (0.01 to 0.1%) by frequency. The chain employs TRBV7-8 and TRBJ1-5; TCRdb calls TRBD1, which cannot be checked without DNA. The CDR3 consists of 15 residues. Per the germline V gene, CDR1 is SGHVS and CDR2 is FQNEAQ. This CDR3 reads CASSRWGYSNQPQHF.

This clonotype is deemed medium-sized by its frequency. The chain carries TRBV5-1 and TRBJ2-5; absent DNA, TCRdb's TRBD1 call cannot be checked. Germline V gene lookup returns CDR1 SGHRS and CDR2 YFSETQ. The CDR3 extends over 15 amino acids. CDR3: CASSGRRERGETQYF.